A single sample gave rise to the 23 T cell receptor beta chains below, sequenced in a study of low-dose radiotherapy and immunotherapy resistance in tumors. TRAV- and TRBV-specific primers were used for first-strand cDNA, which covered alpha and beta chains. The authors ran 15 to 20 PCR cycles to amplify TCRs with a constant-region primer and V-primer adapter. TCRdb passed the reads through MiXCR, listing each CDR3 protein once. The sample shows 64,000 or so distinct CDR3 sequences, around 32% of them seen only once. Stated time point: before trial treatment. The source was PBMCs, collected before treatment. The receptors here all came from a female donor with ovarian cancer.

CDR3 sequence (DNA): TGTGCCAGCAGCTTGGACAGGCCGGAGACCCAGTACTTC. It translates to CASSLDRPETQYF. The rearrangement uses TRBV5-4 and TRBJ2-5; possibly TRBD1 for D (5 bases). V shed 0 bases and J shed 5 bases, with 8 bases lying between them. Germline values: CDR1 SGHNT, CDR2 YYREEE (reference sequence). The CDR3 sequence is 13 residues long. The variable domain in full, with the rest retrieved from reference TRBV5-4 and TRBJ2-5, is ETGVTQSPTHLIKTRGQQVTLRCSSQSGHNTVSWYQQALGQGPQFIFQYYREEENGRGNFPPRFSGLQFPNYSSELNVNALELDDSALYLCASSLDRPETQYFGPGTRLLVL.

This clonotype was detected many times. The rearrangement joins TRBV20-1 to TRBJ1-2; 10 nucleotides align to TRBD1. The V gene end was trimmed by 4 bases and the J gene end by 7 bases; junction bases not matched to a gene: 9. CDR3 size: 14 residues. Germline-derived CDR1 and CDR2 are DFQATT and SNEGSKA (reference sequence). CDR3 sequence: CSATRTGGPGGYTF. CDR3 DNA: TGCAGTGCTACCCGGACAGGGGGTCCTGGTGGCTACACCTTC.

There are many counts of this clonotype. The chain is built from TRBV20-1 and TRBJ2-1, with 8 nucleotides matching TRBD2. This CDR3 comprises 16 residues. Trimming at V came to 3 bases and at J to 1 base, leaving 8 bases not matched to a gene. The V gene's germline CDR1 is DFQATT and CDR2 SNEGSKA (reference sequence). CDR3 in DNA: TGCAGTGCTAGCGAAATAGCGGGGAGTTCCTACAATGAGCAGTTCTTC. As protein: CSASEIAGSSYNEQFF.

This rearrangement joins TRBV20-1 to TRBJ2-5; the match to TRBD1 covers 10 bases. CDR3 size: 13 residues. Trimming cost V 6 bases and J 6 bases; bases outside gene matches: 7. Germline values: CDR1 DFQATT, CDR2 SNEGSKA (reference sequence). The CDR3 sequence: CSARDRGLQTQYF. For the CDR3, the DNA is TGCAGTGCGAGGGACAGGGGCCTTCAGACCCAGTACTTC.

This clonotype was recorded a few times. For the CDR3, the DNA is TGTGCCAGCAGTTTGCCCTCAGGGTCCGGCTACACCTTC. It is translated as CASSLPSGSGYTF. This chain joins TRBV28 and TRBJ1-2; possibly TRBD1 for D (5 bases). Per the germline V gene, CDR1 is MDHEN and CDR2 is SYDVKM. CDR3 length: 13 amino acids. Trimming removed 3 bases from V and 8 bases from J, with 13 bases in between.

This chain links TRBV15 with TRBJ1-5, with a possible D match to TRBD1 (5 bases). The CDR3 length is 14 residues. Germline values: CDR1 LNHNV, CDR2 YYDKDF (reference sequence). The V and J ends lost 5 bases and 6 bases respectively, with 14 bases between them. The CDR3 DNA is TGTGCCACCAGCGGCAGAAAAGGGGTTCAGCCCCAGCATTTT. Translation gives CATSGRKGVQPQHF. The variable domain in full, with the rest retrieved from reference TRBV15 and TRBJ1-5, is DAMVIQNPRYQVTQFGKPVTLSCSQTLNHNVMYWYQQKSSQAPKLLFHYYDKDFNNEADTPDNFQSRRPNTSFCFLDIRSPGLGDTAMYLCATSGRKGVQPQHFGDGTRLSIL.

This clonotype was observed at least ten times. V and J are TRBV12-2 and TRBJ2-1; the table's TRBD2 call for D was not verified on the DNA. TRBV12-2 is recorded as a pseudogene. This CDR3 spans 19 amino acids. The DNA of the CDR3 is TGTGCAAGTCGCCACATAGCGGGGGGGGCTTCCAACGAATACAATGAGCAGTTCTTC. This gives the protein CASRHIAGGASNEYNEQFF.

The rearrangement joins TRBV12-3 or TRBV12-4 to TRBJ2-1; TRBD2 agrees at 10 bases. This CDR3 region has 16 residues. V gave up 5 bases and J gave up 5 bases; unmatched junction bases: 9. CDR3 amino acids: CASSPSGLAVDNEQFF. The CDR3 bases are TGTGCCAGCAGTCCCTCCGGACTAGCGGTAGACAATGAGCAGTTCTTC.

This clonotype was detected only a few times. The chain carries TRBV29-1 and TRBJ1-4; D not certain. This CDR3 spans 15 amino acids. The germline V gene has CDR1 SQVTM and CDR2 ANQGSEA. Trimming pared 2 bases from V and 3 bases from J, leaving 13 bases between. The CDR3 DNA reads TGCAGCGTTGAATTTGGAGGCGGAGCTAATGAAAAACTGTTTTTT. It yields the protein CSVEFGGGANEKLFF.

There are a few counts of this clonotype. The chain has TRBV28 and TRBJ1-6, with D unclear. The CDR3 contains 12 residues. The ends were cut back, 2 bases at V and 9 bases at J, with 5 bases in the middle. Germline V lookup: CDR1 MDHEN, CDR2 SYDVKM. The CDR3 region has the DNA TGTGCCAGCAGTTTAATCAGTTCACCCCTCCACTTT. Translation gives CASSLISSPLHF.

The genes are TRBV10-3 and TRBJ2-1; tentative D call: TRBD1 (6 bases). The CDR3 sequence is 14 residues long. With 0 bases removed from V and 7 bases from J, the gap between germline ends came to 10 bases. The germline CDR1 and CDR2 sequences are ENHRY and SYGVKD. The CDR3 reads CAISESRGGNEQFF. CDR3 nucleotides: TGTGCCATCAGTGAGTCCAGGGGCGGGAATGAGCAGTTCTTC.

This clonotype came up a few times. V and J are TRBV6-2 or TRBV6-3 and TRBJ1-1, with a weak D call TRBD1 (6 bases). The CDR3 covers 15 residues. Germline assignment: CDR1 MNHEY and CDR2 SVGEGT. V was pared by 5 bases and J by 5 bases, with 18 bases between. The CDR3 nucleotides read TGTGCCAGCAGTACCCAGGGGACCTCTGGGACTGAAGCTTTCTTT. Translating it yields CASSTQGTSGTEAFF.

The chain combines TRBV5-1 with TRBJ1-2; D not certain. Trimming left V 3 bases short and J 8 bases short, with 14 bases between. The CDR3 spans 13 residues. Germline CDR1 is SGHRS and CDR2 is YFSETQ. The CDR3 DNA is TGCGCCAGCAGCTCGGCAGGCCTCGGAGGCTACACCTTC. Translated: CASSSAGLGGYTF. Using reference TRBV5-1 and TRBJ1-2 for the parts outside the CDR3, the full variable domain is KAGVTQTPRYLIKTRGQQVTLSCSPISGHRSVSWYQQTPGQGLQFLFEYFSETQRNKGNFPGRFSGRQFSNSRSEMNVSTLELGDSALYLCASSSAGLGGYTFGSGTRLTVV.

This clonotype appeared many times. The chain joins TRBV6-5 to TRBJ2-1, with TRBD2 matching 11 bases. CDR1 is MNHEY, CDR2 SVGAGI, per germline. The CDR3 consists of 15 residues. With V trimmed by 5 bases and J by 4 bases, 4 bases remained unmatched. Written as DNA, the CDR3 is TGTGCCAGCAGTCCGGGACTAGCGGTTTACAATGAGCAGTTCTTC. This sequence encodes CASSPGLAVYNEQFF.

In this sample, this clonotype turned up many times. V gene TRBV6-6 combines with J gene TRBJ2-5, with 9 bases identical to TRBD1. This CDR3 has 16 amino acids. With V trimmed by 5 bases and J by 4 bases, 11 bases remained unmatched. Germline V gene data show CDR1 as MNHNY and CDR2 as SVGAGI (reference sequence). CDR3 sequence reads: CASSDPGQGFSETQYF. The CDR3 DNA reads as TGTGCCAGCAGTGACCCGGGACAGGGCTTTTCAGAGACCCAGTACTTC.

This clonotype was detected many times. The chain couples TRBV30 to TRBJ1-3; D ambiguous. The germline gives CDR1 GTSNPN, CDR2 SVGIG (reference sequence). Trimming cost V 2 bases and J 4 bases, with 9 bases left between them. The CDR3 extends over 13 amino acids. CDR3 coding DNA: TGTGCCTGGAGTCTTGTCCTAGGAAACACCATATATTTT. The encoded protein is CAWSLVLGNTIYF.

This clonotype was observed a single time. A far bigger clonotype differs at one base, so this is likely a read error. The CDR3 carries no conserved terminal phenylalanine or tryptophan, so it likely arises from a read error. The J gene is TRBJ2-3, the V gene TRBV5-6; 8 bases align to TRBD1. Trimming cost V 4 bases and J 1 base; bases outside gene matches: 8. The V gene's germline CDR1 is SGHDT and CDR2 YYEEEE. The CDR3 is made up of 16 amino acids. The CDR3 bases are TGTGCCAGCAGCAGGACAGGGCGTCCCCGCACAGATACGCAGTATATT. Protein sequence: CASSRTGRPRTDTQYI.

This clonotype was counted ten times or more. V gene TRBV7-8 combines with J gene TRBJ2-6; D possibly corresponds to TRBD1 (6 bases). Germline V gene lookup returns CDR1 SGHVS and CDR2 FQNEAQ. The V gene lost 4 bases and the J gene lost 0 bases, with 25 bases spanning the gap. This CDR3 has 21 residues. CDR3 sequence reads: CASSSKWGTRGLNSGANVLTF. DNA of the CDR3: TGTGCCAGCAGCTCTAAGTGGGGGACAAGAGGTCTAAACTCTGGGGCCAACGTCCTGACTTTC. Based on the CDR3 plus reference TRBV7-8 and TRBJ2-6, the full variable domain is GAGVSQSPRYKVAKRGQDVALRCDPISGHVSLFWYQQALGQGPEFLTYFQNEAQLDKSGLPSDRFFAERPEGSVSTLKIQRTQQEDSAVYLCASSSKWGTRGLNSGANVLTFGAGSRLTVL.

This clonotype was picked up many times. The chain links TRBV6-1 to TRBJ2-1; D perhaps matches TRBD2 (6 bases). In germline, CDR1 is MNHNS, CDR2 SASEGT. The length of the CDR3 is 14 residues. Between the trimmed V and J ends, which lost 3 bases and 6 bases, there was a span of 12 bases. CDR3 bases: TGTGCCAGCAGTGACCTCGCGGAGGGCAATGAGCAGTTCTTC. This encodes CASSDLAEGNEQFF.

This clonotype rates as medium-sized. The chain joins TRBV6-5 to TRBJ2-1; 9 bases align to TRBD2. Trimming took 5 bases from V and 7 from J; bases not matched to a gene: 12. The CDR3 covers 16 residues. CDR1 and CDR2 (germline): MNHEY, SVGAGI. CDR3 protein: CASSTSSGIGDNEQFF. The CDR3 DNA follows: TGTGCCAGCAGTACATCTAGCGGGATTGGGGATAATGAGCAGTTCTTC.

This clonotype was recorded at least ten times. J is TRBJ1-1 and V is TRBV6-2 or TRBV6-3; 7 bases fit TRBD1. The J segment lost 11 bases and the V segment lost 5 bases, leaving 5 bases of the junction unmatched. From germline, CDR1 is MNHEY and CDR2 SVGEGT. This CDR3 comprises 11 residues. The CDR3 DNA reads TGTGCCAGCAGTCGACAGGGAGCGGCTTTCTTT. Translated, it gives CASSRQGAAFF.

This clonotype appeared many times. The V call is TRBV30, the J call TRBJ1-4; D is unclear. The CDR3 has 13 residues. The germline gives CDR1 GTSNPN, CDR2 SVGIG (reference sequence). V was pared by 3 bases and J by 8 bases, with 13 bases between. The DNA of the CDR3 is TGTGCCTGGAGGATGACTGAATGGGAAAAACTGTTTTTT. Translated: CAWRMTEWEKLFF.

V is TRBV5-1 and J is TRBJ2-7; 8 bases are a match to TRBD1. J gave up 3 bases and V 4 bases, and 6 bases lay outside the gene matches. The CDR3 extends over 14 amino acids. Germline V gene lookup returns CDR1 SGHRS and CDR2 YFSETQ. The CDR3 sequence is CASSLGQGFYEQYF. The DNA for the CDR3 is TGCGCCAGCAGCCTAGGACAGGGATTCTACGAGCAGTACTTC.